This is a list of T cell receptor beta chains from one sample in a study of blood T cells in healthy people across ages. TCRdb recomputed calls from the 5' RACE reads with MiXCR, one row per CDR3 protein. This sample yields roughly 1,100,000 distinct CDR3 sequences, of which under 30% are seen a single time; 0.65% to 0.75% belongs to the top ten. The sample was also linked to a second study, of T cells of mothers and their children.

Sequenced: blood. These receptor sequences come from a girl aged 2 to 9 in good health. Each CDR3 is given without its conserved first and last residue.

CDR3aa: ASSLVRGASGREETQY
v_gene: TRBV5-5

CDR3aa: ASSTYGTDTQY
v_gene: TRBV28

CDR3aa: ASSSPGVFEYGYT
v_gene: TRBV7-2

CDR3aa: ASSLGPENSNQPQH
v_gene: TRBV28

CDR3aa: SARDIKQGAKNIQY
v_gene: TRBV20-1

CDR3aa: SVESLYKTGPQETQY
v_gene: TRBV29-1

CDR3aa: ASSRTGDRDQPQH
v_gene: TRBV5-1

CDR3aa: ASSLGEGRYEQY
v_gene: TRBV4-2

CDR3aa: ASSAGEGRETQY
v_gene: TRBV2

CDR3aa: ASSILGHTNNEQF
v_gene: TRBV19

CDR3aa: SARVGTSGLTGELF
v_gene: TRBV20-1

CDR3aa: AWSVPSLNTEAF
v_gene: TRBV30

CDR3aa: ASSTTGYNEQF
v_gene: TRBV7-8

CDR3aa: ASSPLRQNTEAF
v_gene: TRBV6-6

CDR3aa: ASSFRAAETHQETQY
v_gene: TRBV11-2

CDR3aa: ASSQGDRGLY
v_gene: TRBV3-1

CDR3aa: DSSRGGKVDEQF
v_gene: TRBV6-4

CDR3aa: ASIESYGYT
v_gene: TRBV2

CDR3aa: SAEPREAYEQY
v_gene: TRBV20-1

CDR3aa: ASRFGRGLSNEQF
v_gene: TRBV2

CDR3aa: ASRRGSGEETQY
v_gene: TRBV2

CDR3aa: ASSLTGGSGETQY
v_gene: TRBV7-3

CDR3aa: SVGTSGLTDTQY
v_gene: TRBV29-1

CDR3aa: SARLAGAQQPPYEQY
v_gene: TRBV20-1

CDR3aa: ASSPQGGANEKLF
v_gene: TRBV11-2

CDR3aa: SARGDADSYEQY
v_gene: TRBV20-1

CDR3aa: SVISRRVNYGYT
v_gene: TRBV29-1

CDR3aa: ASSLGWGGNEQF
v_gene: TRBV12-3/TRBV12-4

CDR3aa: ASSLTTQGEETQY
v_gene: TRBV5-1

CDR3aa: ASSLTGGIQETQY
v_gene: TRBV5-1

CDR3aa: ASSEGWGVGEQF
v_gene: TRBV2

CDR3aa: ASWARGEGNQPQH
v_gene: TRBV19

CDR3aa: ATSESYQETQY
v_gene: TRBV24-1

CDR3aa: ASSLSASYYEQY
v_gene: TRBV7-6

CDR3aa: ASSQTRGAAEQY
v_gene: TRBV28

CDR3aa: ASRSEELLPETQY
v_gene: TRBV5-1

CDR3aa: ASSPGTGVVYGYT
v_gene: TRBV6-4

CDR3aa: SATNRTKETQY
v_gene: TRBV20-1

CDR3aa: ASSLDTSGETQY
v_gene: TRBV5-1

CDR3aa: ASSQAATGIETQY
v_gene: TRBV3-1

CDR3aa: ASSFSGQPQH
v_gene: TRBV12-3/TRBV12-4

CDR3aa: SASPSRASDNEQF
v_gene: TRBV20-1

CDR3aa: ASSFGSAQESQPQH
v_gene: TRBV12-3/TRBV12-4

CDR3aa: ASSPAGAGDQETQY
v_gene: TRBV3-1

CDR3aa: ASSQGDLAAYNEQF
v_gene: TRBV3-1

CDR3aa: ASSYGARNSYEQY
v_gene: TRBV19

CDR3aa: ASASGVKNIQY
v_gene: TRBV7-6

CDR3aa: AISRRGGQETQY
v_gene: TRBV10-3

CDR3aa: ASSDGADPTYEQY
v_gene: TRBV2

CDR3aa: SARDGGTGADEQF
v_gene: TRBV20-1

CDR3aa: SVEVMGGRQETQY
v_gene: TRBV29-1

CDR3aa: ASSYVPPGTSGNNEQF
v_gene: TRBV6-5

CDR3aa: ASSHPGLGHGEQF
v_gene: TRBV4-1

CDR3aa: ASSPLRKGS
v_gene: TRBV13

CDR3aa: SVGLGFAYEQY
v_gene: TRBV29-1

CDR3aa: SVHKANEQY
v_gene: TRBV29-1

CDR3aa: ASSPPDGRSYNEQF
v_gene: TRBV2

CDR3aa: SARESRARQGASEAF
v_gene: TRBV20-1

CDR3aa: SVEYGGDEQF
v_gene: TRBV29-1

CDR3aa: ASSPTDSPEAF
v_gene: TRBV7-9